Described below is a single T cell receptor beta chain sequence and its context. The data belong to a study of blood T cell repertoires in COVID-19. Looking at the study overall: Spain, Italy and the United States supplied samples that represented acute and convalescent COVID-19. T cells, B-cell-depleted T cells, or PBMCs supplied cDNA or gDNA.

This CDR3 contains 18 residues. Trimming removed 2 bases from V and 3 bases from J; junction bases left unmatched: 5. Germline values: CDR1 SGHAT, CDR2 FQNNGV. Per the authors' pipeline: Amplification of reference gene primers was used by the study to estimate nucleated cell counts. Data came from immunoSEQ multiplex PCR; TCRdb stores just in-frame clones and leaves some out. For V, J and clone size, that table is used; D and trimming come from the DNA. The sample contains about 83,000 clones, 70% to 90% of which appear only once. The sample taken for sequencing was peripheral blood. The chain employs TRBV11-2 and TRBJ2-1; 15 bases match TRBD2. The TCR comes from a man aged 60-69 years with acute or convalescent COVID-19. CDR3 loop: CASSLRLGLAGGYNEQFF. CDR3 DNA: TGTGCCAGCAGCTTAAGGCTGGGACTAGCGGGGGGCTACAATGAGCAGTTCTTC.